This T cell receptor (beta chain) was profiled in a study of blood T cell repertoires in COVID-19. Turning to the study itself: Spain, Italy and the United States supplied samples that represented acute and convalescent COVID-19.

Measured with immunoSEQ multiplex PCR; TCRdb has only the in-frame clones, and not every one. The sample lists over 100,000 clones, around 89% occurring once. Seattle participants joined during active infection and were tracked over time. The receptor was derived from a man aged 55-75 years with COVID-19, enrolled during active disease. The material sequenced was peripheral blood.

In DNA form, the CDR3 reads TGTGCCACCAGTGAGACGGGACTACAAGAGACCCAGTACTTC. Translating it yields CATSETGLQETQYF. V gene TRBV24-1 combines with J gene TRBJ2-5, with 7 bases lining up with TRBD2. The V segment lost 4 bases and the J segment 2 bases; nucleotides outside the gene matches: 3. The CDR3 is 14 amino acids. Germline V gives CDR1 KGHDR, CDR2 SFDVKD.